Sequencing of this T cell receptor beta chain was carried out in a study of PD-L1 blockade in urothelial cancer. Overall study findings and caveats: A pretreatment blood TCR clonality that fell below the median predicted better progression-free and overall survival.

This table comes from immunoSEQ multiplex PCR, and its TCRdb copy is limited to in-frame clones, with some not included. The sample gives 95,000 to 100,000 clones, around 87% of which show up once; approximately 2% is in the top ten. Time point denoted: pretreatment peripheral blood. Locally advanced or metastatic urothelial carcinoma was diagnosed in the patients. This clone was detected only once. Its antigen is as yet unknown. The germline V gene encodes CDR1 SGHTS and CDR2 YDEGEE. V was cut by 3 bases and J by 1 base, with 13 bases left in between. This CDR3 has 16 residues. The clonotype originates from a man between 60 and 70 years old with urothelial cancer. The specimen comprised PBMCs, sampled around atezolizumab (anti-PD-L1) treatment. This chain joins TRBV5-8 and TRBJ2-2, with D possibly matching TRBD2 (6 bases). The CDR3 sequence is CASSWRGGGNTGELFF. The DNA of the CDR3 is TGTGCCAGCAGCTGGAGGGGCGGTGGGAACACCGGGGAGCTGTTTTTT.